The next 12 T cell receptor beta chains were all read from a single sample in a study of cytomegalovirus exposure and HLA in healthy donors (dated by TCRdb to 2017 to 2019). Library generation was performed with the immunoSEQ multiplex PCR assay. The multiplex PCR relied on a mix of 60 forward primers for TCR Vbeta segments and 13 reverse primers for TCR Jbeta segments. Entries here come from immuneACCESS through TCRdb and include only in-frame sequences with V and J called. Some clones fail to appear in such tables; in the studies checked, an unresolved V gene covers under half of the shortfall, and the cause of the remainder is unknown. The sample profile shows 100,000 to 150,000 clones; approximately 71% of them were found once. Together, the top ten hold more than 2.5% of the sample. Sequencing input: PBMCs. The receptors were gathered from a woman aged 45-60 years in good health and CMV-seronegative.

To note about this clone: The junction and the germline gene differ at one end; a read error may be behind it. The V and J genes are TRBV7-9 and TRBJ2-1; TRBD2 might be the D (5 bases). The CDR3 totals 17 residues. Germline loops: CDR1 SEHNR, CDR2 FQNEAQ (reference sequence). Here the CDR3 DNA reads TGTTCCAGCAGCCCTCGGGGTAGGCTAGACTCCTACAATGAGCAGTTCTTC. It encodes CSSSPRGRLDSYNEQFF.

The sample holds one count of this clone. CDR3 sequence reads: CASSLGFVGSSYNEQFF. The DNA of the CDR3 is TGTGCCAGCAGTTTGGGTTTCGTCGGGAGCTCCTACAATGAGCAGTTCTTC. The chain links TRBV28 to TRBJ2-1, with TRBD2 as a possible D gene (6 bases). V lost 3 bases to trimming and J lost 0 bases, with 15 bases between them. The CDR3 consists of 17 residues. CDR1 MDHEN and CDR2 SYDVKM come from the germline V gene. Variable domain in full (rest from reference TRBV28 and TRBJ2-1): DVKVTQSSRYLVKRTGEKVFLECVQDMDHENMFWYRQDPGLGLRLIYFSYDVKMKEKGDIPEGYSVSREKKERFSLILESASTNQTSMYLCASSLGFVGSSYNEQFFGPGTRLTVL.

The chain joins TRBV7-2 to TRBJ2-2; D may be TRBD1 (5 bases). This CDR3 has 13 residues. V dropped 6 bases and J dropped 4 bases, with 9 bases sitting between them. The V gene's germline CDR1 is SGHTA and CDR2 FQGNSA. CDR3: CASRSQGTGELFF. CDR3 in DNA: TGTGCCAGCAGGTCGCAGGGCACCGGGGAGCTGTTTTTT.

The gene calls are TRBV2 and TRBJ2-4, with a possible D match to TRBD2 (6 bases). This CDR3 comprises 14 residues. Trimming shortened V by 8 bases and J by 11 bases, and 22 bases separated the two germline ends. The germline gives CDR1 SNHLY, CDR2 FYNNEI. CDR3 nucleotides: TGTGCCAGCGACGAGGGGCTGCCGGGGGAGTTTCAGTACTTC. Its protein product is CASDEGLPGEFQYF.

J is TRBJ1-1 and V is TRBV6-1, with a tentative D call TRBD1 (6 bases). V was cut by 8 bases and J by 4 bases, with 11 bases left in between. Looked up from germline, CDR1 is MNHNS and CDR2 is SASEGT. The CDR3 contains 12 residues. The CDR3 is CASGVGATEAFF. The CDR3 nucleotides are TGTGCCAGCGGAGTGGGGGCCACTGAAGCTTTCTTT.

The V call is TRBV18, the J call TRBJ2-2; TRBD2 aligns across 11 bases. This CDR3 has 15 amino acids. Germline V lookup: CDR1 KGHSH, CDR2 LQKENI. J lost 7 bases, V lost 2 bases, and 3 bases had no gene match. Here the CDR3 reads CASSPGTSGIGELFF. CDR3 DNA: TGTGCCAGCTCACCAGGGACTAGCGGAATCGGGGAGCTGTTTTTT.

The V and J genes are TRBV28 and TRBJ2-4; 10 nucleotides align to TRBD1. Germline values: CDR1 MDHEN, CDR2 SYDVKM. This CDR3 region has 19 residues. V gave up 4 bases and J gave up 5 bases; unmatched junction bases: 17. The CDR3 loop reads CASSYGTGVASRNQNIQYF. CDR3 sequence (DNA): TGTGCCAGCAGTTATGGGACAGGGGTCGCCAGTCGGAACCAAAACATTCAGTACTTC.

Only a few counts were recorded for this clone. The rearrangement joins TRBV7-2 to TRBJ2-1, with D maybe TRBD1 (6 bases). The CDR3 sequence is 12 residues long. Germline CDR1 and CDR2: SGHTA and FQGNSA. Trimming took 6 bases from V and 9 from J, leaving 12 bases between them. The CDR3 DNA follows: TGTGCCAGCAGAAAAGGGGGTTTTGAGCAGTTCTTC. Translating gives CASRKGGFEQFF.

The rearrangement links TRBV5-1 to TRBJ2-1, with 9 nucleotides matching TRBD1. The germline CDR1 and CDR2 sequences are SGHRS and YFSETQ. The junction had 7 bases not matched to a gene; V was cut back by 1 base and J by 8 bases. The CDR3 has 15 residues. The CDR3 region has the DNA TGCGCCAGCAGCTTGTCGGGACAGGGTTTGGATGAGCAGTTCTTC. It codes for CASSLSGQGLDEQFF. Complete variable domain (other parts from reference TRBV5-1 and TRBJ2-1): KAGVTQTPRYLIKTRGQQVTLSCSPISGHRSVSWYQQTPGQGLQFLFEYFSETQRNKGNFPGRFSGRQFSNSRSEMNVSTLELGDSALYLCASSLSGQGLDEQFFGPGTRLTVL.

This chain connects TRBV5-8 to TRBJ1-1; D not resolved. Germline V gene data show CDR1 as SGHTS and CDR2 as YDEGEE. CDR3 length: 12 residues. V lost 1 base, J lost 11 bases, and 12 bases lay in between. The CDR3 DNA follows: TGTGCCAGCAGCTTGTTACTGGGCGGGGCTTTCTTT. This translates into CASSLLLGGAFF.

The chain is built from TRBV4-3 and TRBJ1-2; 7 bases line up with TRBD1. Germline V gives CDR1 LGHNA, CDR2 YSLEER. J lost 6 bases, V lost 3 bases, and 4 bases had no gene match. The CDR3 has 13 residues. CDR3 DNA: TGCGCCAGCAGCCAGACCGGGACAGATGGCTACACCTTC. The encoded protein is CASSQTGTDGYTF.

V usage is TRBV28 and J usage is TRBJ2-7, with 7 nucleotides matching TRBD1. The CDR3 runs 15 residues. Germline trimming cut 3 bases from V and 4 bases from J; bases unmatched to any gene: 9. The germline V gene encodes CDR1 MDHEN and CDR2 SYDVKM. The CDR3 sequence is CASSFPGQVGYEQYF. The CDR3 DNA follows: TGTGCCAGCAGTTTCCCCGGACAGGTTGGGTACGAGCAGTACTTC.